The subject of this entry is one TCR beta chain. The target antigen is unknown. Repertoires were generated with immunoSEQ multiplex PCR, while TCRdb's copy carries only in-frame clones and drops some. The sample has approximately 97,000 clones; around 82% are singletons. The data stem from a study of T cell responses to AZD1222 COVID-19 vaccine. Study-wide context: Recipients boosted at about 4 weeks or about 12 weeks are pooled.

Study-wide findings and caveats: Reports say nearly half of spike-specific TCRs go after unmutated variant regions.

The clonotype was recovered from an adult in good health. Specimen: peripheral blood, collected on day 0 of AZD1222 vaccination.

The CDR3 loop is CASNVAAGTEAFF. The DNA for the CDR3 is TGTGCCAGCAACGTCGCGGCGGGCACTGAAGCTTTCTTT. This rearrangement joins TRBV2 to TRBJ1-1; no clear D gene. Deletions cut 7 bases from V and 4 bases from J, with 13 bases between. Germline values: CDR1 SNHLY, CDR2 FYNNEI. The CDR3 runs to 13 residues.